The entry below describes one T cell receptor (beta chain). Its target is unknown. The sample is drawn from a study of cytomegalovirus exposure and HLA in healthy donors. Whole-study results and caveats: Segments of the TCR beta V type were, in most cases, productive about 87% or about 30% of the time in an earlier analysis.

This CDR3 spans 15 amino acids. The V gene's germline CDR1 is MDHEN and CDR2 SYDVKM. With 6 bases clipped from V and 6 bases from J, the junction kept 11 bases outside the gene matches. A multiplex PCR was run with 60 Vbeta primers and 13 Jbeta primers. This table comes from immunoSEQ multiplex PCR, and its TCRdb copy is limited to in-frame clones, with some not included. The sample has approximately 94,000 clones, over 60% seen once. The TCR originated in a man in his thirties or forties in good health and CMV-seropositive. The sample comprised PBMCs. This sequence joins TRBV28 and TRBJ1-5, with TRBD1 matching over 7 bases. In DNA form, the CDR3 reads TGTGCCAGCAGACCAGGGGGTAATACTGTTCAGCCCCAGCATTTT. This sequence encodes CASRPGGNTVQPQHF.